These T cell receptor beta chains were read from a single sample in a study of T-cell reconstitution after alpha-beta-depleted transplantation in children. TCRdb reanalysed the PCR reads using MiXCR and keeps one entry per CDR3 protein. The sample includes about 600,000 distinct CDR3 sequences, 10% to 15% of them seen just once. The specimen comprised PBMCs, mostly from graft donor cells, sampled 360 days after TCRalphabeta/CD19-depleted stem cell transplant. All receptors derive from a male patient younger than 18 who had a stem cell transplant for acute myeloid leukemia, so the T cells may come from the graft donor. Both conserved end residues are part of each CDR3. Clone size appears in some rows only: once, few, many, or a class for an expanded clone.

clone_size j_call v_call cdr3_aa
- TRBJ2-7 TRBV20-1 CSATDVARYEQYF
- TRBJ2-7 TRBV6-5 CASSLGTGQALYEQYF
- TRBJ2-3 TRBV29-1 CSVGGLAGATDTQYF
few TRBJ1-5 TRBV10-3 CAISESAGLSNQPQHF
few TRBJ2-7 TRBV15 CATSLSRGSYEQYF
few TRBJ2-2 TRBV7-2 CASSLVTSGAYTGELFF
many TRBJ2-5 TRBV12-3/TRBV12-4 CASSLDRLASGRGVTQYF
- TRBJ2-1 TRBV28 CASSPPLAAHSYNEQFF
few TRBJ2-3 TRBV29-1 CSVEQRVTDTQYF
- TRBJ1-5 TRBV25-1 CASSDSRNQPQHF
few TRBJ2-2 TRBV12-3/TRBV12-4 CASRTDRPNTGELFF
- TRBJ1-5 TRBV4-3 CASSPNWADSNQPQHF
- TRBJ2-3 TRBV28 CASSVDSPDTQYF
many TRBJ2-5 TRBV5-1 CASSLRGQETQYF
few TRBJ2-3 TRBV7-3 CASSTSGIHTDTQYF
- TRBJ2-7 TRBV28 CATRRDIPNEQYF
many TRBJ2-1 TRBV12-3/TRBV12-4 CASRTGRALANEQFF
many TRBJ2-1 TRBV27 CASSLSPYNEQFF
many TRBJ2-5 TRBV4-2 CASSQAFREGREETQYF
- TRBJ1-2 TRBV28 CASSLVGGPYGYTF
few TRBJ2-7 TRBV12-3/TRBV12-4 CASRDAGQGSYEQYF
- TRBJ2-7 TRBV15 CATSRVAHVYEQYF
- TRBJ2-7 TRBV27 CASSFYLRRGSVYEQYF
- TRBJ2-5 TRBV18 CASSPTGKETQYF
- TRBJ2-2 TRBV29-1 CSVIMGAGELFF
- TRBJ2-1 TRBV7-2 CASSLTTPDNEQFF
few TRBJ2-5 TRBV4-2 CASSKRGADFEETQYF
- TRBJ2-5 TRBV11-2 CASSYLLADTQYF
few TRBJ2-1 TRBV11-1 CASSSPSEGPRMGQFF
- TRBJ2-2 TRBV5-1 CASSLVPGAAGELFF
many TRBJ2-5 TRBV28 CASSSILAGGPETQYF
- TRBJ1-2 TRBV29-1 CSAMIDSWGYTF
many TRBJ2-1 TRBV11-2 CASQPSGSNEQFF
few TRBJ2-1 TRBV15 CATSREPLDRDEQFF
few TRBJ2-1 TRBV5-1 CASSLPGLASYNEQFF
- TRBJ2-1 TRBV29-1 CSTKEGNSEQFF